These 19 T cell receptor beta chains were all obtained from the same sample, sequenced in a study of cytomegalovirus exposure and HLA in healthy donors listed by TCRdb under 2017. Receptor libraries were prepared by the immunoSEQ multiplex PCR assay. TCRdb retrieved this table from immuneACCESS and kept in-frame rearrangements only. Not all clones are present; in checked studies, unresolved V genes account for under half, and no reason is known for the remainder. The table for this sample lists 200,000 or so clones; around nine tenths of them were counted only once. 1.5% to 2.5% of the sample comes from the top ten. Material: PBMCs. These receptors were collected from a woman aged 18-29 years in good health and CMV-seropositive.

The gene calls are TRBV6-1 and TRBJ1-5; no clear D gene. V was clipped by 1 base and J by 2 bases, with 15 bases between them. Germline loops: CDR1 MNHNS, CDR2 SASEGT. The CDR3 covers 17 residues. CDR3 DNA: TGTGCCAGCAGTGAAGAAGGTTGGAGGGCTGGCAATCAGCCCCAGCATTTT. Translating gives CASSEEGWRAGNQPQHF.

J is TRBJ1-2 and V is TRBV28; possible D gene TRBD1, 5 bases. CDR1 MDHEN and CDR2 SYDVKM come from the germline V gene. The V end lost 8 bases, the J end lost 8 bases, and 12 bases lay between the germline ends. The CDR3 has 11 amino acids. The DNA for the CDR3 is TGTGCCAGCGAAGGGGCGGAGGGCTACACCTTC. Its protein is CASEGAEGYTF.

This clone was seen more than once but under ten times. For the CDR3, the DNA is TGTGCCAGCAGCCCGACGGACAGGGATGACACTGAAGCTTTCTTT. Translated, it gives CASSPTDRDDTEAFF. This chain joins TRBV11-3 and TRBJ1-1; 8 positions agree with TRBD1. V lost 5 bases, J lost 3 bases, and 8 bases stayed unmatched. Germline assignment: CDR1 SGHNT and CDR2 YENEEA. The CDR3 runs to 15 residues. The full variable domain, rest sourced from reference TRBV11-3 and TRBJ1-1, is EAGVVQSPRYKIIEKKQPVAFWCNPISGHNTLYWYLQNLGQGPELLIRYENEEAVDDSQLPKDRFSAERLKGVDSTLKIQPAELGDSAVYLCASSPTDRDDTEAFFGQGTRLTVV.

This rearrangement joins TRBV11-2 to TRBJ2-5; no definite D call. V lost 6 bases to trimming and J lost 1 base, with 9 bases between them. The CDR3 length is 13 residues. Germline V gives CDR1 SGHAT, CDR2 FQNNGV. CDR3 sequence (DNA): TGTGCCAGCAGATCCCGGTCCCAAGAGACCCAGTACTTC. This translates into CASRSRSQETQYF. The full variable domain, with the rest looked up from reference TRBV11-2 and TRBJ2-5, is EAGVAQSPRYKIIEKRQSVAFWCNPISGHATLYWYQQILGQGPKLLIQFQNNGVVDDSQLPKDRFSAERLKGVDSTLKIQPAKLEDSAVYLCASRSRSQETQYFGPGTRLLVL.

The chain has TRBV7-2 and TRBJ2-1, with 7 nucleotides matching TRBD2. The CDR3 has 15 amino acids. Germline V gene lookup returns CDR1 SGHTA and CDR2 FQGNSA. Trimming took 1 base from V and 7 from J; bases not matched to a gene: 7. DNA of the CDR3: TGTGCCAGCAGCTTAGACAGCCTAGCGGCGAATGAGCAGTTCTTC. Protein sequence: CASSLDSLAANEQFF.

This clone has a single count. J is TRBJ2-5 and V is TRBV11-1, with 13 bases aligning to TRBD2. The CDR3 extends over 16 amino acids. The junction had 8 bases not matched to a gene; V was cut back by 5 bases and J by 5 bases. Germline lookup yields CDR1 SGHAT and CDR2 FQDESV (reference sequence). CDR3 DNA: TGTGCCAGCAGCGGAAGGACTAGCGGGAGAGTGGAGACCCAGTACTTC. This gives the protein CASSGRTSGRVETQYF.

The genes are TRBV29-1 and TRBJ2-7, with D possibly TRBD2 on 6 matching bases. The ends were cut back, 1 base at V and 3 bases at J, with 19 bases in the middle. This CDR3 region has 16 residues. In germline, CDR1 is SQVTM, CDR2 ANQGSEA. The CDR3 is CSVEATEGLADYEQYF. In DNA, the CDR3 is TGCAGCGTTGAAGCCACAGAGGGACTCGCCGACTACGAGCAGTACTTC.

This clone turned up a few times. V gene TRBV6-5 combines with J gene TRBJ2-7; TRBD1 matches at 7 bases. Germline V CDR1 and CDR2: MNHEY, SVGAGI. The trim removed 6 bases at V and 2 bases at J, leaving 4 bases unmatched. CDR3 length: 13 residues. CDR3 amino acids: CASRNRGPYEQYF. The CDR3 DNA reads as TGTGCCAGCAGGAACAGGGGCCCCTACGAGCAGTACTTC.

This chain uses TRBV7-8 with TRBJ1-5; 8 bases line up with TRBD1. The CDR3 has 13 amino acids. J lost 6 bases, V lost 3 bases, and 1 base had no gene match. In germline, CDR1 is SGHVS, CDR2 FQNEAQ. CDR3 residues: CASSFGQGQPQHF. CDR3 sequence (DNA): TGTGCCAGCAGCTTTGGACAGGGTCAGCCCCAGCATTTT.

The CDR3 DNA follows: TGTGCCAGCAGTTTAGGACTAGCGGTCGGGGAGCTGTTTTTT. This gives the protein CASSLGLAVGELFF. The rearrangement uses TRBV28 and TRBJ2-2; TRBD2 matches 10 bases. V lost 2 bases, J lost 7 bases, and 1 base stayed unmatched. CDR1 MDHEN and CDR2 SYDVKM come from the germline V gene. This CDR3 is 14 amino acids long. The entire variable domain, with the rest obtained from reference TRBV28 and TRBJ2-2, is as follows: DVKVTQSSRYLVKRTGEKVFLECVQDMDHENMFWYRQDPGLGLRLIYFSYDVKMKEKGDIPEGYSVSREKKERFSLILESASTNQTSMYLCASSLGLAVGELFFGEGSRLTVL.

The J gene is TRBJ1-2, the V gene TRBV11-1; 8 bases agree with TRBD1. This CDR3 region has 14 residues. Germline values: CDR1 SGHAT, CDR2 FQDESV (reference sequence). V lost 4 bases to trimming and J lost 8 bases; unmatched junction nucleotides: 9. The CDR3 protein is CASSSTGQGGGYTF. CDR3 DNA: TGTGCCAGCAGCTCCACTGGACAGGGCGGAGGCTACACCTTC.

CDR3 region: CASSAQGAQHDTQYF. In nucleotides, the CDR3 is TGCGCCAGCAGCGCCCAGGGCGCCCAGCACGATACGCAGTATTTT. The chain recombines TRBV5-1 with TRBJ2-3, with D perhaps matching TRBD1 (5 bases). V lost 4 bases and J 6 bases, leaving 18 bases between the germline ends. The CDR3 is 15 residues long. Germline CDR1 reads SGHRS; CDR2 reads YFSETQ.

In DNA form, the CDR3 reads TGTGCCAGCAGCCCCCGACAGGGAGTCACGAGAACCGGGGAGCTGTTTTTT. It specifies CASSPRQGVTRTGELFF. The chain recombines TRBV11-1 with TRBJ2-2; 7 nucleotides align to TRBD1. The CDR3 is 17 amino acids. The V gene's germline CDR1 is SGHAT and CDR2 FQDESV (reference sequence). Trimming removed 5 bases from V and 5 bases from J; junction bases left unmatched: 14. The full variable domain, rest sourced from reference TRBV11-1 and TRBJ2-2, is EAEVAQSPRYKITEKSQAVAFWCDPISGHATLYWYRQILGQGPELLVQFQDESVVDDSQLPKDRFSAERLKGVDSTLKIQPAELGDSAMYLCASSPRQGVTRTGELFFGEGSRLTVL.

The V gene is TRBV19, the J gene TRBJ1-1; no clear D gene. The CDR3 extends over 15 amino acids. Per germline, CDR1 LNHDA and CDR2 SQIVND (reference sequence). Trimming removed 3 bases from V and 3 bases from J, with 14 bases in between. CDR3 nucleotides: TGTGCCAGTAGTATGGCCCCAAGGAGGGACACTGAAGCTTTCTTT. Residues: CASSMAPRRDTEAFF.

In this sample, this clone turned up once. The chain is built from TRBV2 and TRBJ2-6; D gene unclear. The ends were cut back, 5 bases at V and 0 bases at J, with 8 bases in the middle. Germline CDR1 SNHLY, CDR2 FYNNEI. The CDR3 covers 15 residues. The CDR3 region is CASSLAGSGANVLTF. CDR3 in DNA: TGTGCCAGCAGTCTCGCCGGCTCTGGGGCCAACGTCCTGACTTTC.

The chain carries TRBV5-1 and TRBJ2-7; 10 nucleotides line up with TRBD1. Trimming cost V 1 base and J 4 bases; bases outside gene matches: 2. In germline, CDR1 is SGHRS, CDR2 YFSETQ. The CDR3 has 14 residues. The CDR3 DNA reads as TGCGCCAGCAGCTTGCGGGACAGGGGTTACGAGCAGTACTTC. Protein product: CASSLRDRGYEQYF.

The rearrangement links TRBV7-6 to TRBJ2-1, with 15 bases that match TRBD2. CDR3 size: 14 residues. CDR1 SGHVS and CDR2 FNYEAQ come from the germline V gene. Germline trimming cut 5 bases from V and 11 bases from J; bases unmatched to any gene: 4. The chain's CDR3 is CASSDGTSGRKQFF. In DNA, the CDR3 is TGTGCCAGCAGCGACGGGACTAGCGGGAGGAAGCAGTTCTTC.

The CDR3 sequence is CASSLYRGLGAGNQPQHF. In nucleotides, the CDR3 is TGTGCCAGCAGTTTATACAGGGGGCTGGGTGCGGGCAATCAGCCCCAGCATTTT. The chain employs TRBV28 and TRBJ1-5; 9 positions agree with TRBD1. Germline V gives CDR1 MDHEN, CDR2 SYDVKM. This CDR3 contains 18 residues. After removal of 1 base from V and 2 bases from J, the junction contained 9 bases not matched to a gene.

V is TRBV6-5 and J is TRBJ2-5; TRBD2 is a possible D gene (6 bases). The germline V and J ends were trimmed by 0 bases and 3 bases, with 8 bases remaining between them. Germline CDR1 MNHEY, CDR2 SVGAGI. The CDR3 is 14 amino acids. The CDR3 loop reads CASSYSTREETQYF. In nucleotides, the CDR3 is TGTGCCAGCAGTTACTCGACTAGGGAAGAGACCCAGTACTTC.